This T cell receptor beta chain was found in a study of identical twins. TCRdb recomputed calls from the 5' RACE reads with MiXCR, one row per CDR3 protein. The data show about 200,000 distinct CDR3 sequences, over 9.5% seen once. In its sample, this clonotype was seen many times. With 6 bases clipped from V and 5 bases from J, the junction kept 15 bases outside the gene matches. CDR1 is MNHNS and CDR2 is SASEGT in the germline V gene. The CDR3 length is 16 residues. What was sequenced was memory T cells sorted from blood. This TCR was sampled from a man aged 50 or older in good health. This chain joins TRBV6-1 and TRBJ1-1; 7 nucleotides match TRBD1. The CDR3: CASSPGTAPLGTEAFF. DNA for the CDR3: TGTGCCAGCAGCCCCGGGACAGCCCCTTTAGGAACTGAAGCTTTCTTT.